This TCR beta chain came from a study of T cells expressing NK-cell markers. The overall study: Obtained from sorted CD3+CD56+NKG2C+, CD3+CD56+NKG2C- and CD3+CD56-NKG2C+ T cells were the TCR beta repertoires.

Making the TCR beta cDNA relied on 5'RACE template switching with UMIs. From the 5' RACE reads, TCRdb lists one entry per CDR3 protein and no DNA. The specimen's table records some 600,000 distinct CDR3 sequences. To note about this clonotype: What it recognizes is unknown.

Germline V gene sequence: CDR1 SEHNR, CDR2 FQNEAQ (reference sequence). This CDR3 comprises 15 residues. Study conclusions and caveats: The CD3+CD56-NKG2C+ fraction of several donors was also led by these clonotypes. As a fraction of CD8+ T cells, dominant NKG2C+ clonotypes reached about 1.0-7.0% in 5 or 6 donors.

The chain combines TRBV7-9 with TRBJ2-3. The origin of this receptor is a man between 18 and 29 years old in good health. Sequenced sample: blood T cells: a sorted CD56 or NKG2C T cell subset, CD4+ or CD8+ T cells, or bulk PBMC T cells (not recorded which). CDR3 residues: CASSLTRGDTDTQYF.